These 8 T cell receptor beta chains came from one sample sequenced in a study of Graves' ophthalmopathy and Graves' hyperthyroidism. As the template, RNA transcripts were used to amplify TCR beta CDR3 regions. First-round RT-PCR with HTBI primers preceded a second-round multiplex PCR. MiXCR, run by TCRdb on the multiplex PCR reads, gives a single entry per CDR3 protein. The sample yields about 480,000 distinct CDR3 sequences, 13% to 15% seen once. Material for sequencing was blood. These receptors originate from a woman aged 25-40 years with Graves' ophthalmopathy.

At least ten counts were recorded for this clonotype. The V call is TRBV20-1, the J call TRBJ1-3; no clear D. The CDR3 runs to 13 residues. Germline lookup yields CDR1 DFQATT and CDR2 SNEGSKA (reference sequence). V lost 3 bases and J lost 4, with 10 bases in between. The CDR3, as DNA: TGCAGTGCTAGGCGGGGTGGCGGAAACACCATATATTTT. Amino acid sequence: CSARRGGGNTIYF.

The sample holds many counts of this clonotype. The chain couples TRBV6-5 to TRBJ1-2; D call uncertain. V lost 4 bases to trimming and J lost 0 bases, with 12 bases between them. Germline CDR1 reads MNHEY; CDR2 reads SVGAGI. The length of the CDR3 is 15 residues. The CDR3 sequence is CASSSRTYSNYGYTF. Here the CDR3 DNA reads TGTGCCAGCAGTTCCCGTACGTACTCTAACTATGGCTACACCTTC.

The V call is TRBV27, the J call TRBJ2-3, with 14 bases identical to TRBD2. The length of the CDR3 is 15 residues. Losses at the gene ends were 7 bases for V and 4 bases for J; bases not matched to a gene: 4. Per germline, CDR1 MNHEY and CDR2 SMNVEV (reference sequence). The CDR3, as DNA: TGTGCCAGCATAGGGACTAGCGGGAGCTCAGATACGCAGTATTTT. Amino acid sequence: CASIGTSGSSDTQYF.

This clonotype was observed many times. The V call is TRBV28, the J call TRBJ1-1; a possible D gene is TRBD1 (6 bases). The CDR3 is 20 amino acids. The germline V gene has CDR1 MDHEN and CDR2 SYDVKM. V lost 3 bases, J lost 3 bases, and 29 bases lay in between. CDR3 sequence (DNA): TGTGCCAGCAGTTTTTTTACCCCTACAAAGAGGGGGAGGAAGGACACTGAAGCTTTCTTT. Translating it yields CASSFFTPTKRGRKDTEAFF.

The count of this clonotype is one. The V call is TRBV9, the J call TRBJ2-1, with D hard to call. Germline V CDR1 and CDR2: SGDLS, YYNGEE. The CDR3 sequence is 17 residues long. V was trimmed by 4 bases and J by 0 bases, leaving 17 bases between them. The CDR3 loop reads CASSPSGVPASYNEQFF. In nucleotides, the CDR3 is TGTGCCAGCAGCCCTTCTGGGGTACCCGCCTCCTACAATGAGCAGTTCTTC.

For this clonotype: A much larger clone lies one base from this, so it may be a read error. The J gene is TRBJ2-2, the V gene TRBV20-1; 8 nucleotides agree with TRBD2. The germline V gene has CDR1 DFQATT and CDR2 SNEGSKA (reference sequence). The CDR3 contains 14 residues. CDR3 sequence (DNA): TGCAGTGCTTATAGCGGGACAAACACCAGGGAGCTGTTTTTT. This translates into CSAYSGTNTRELFF.

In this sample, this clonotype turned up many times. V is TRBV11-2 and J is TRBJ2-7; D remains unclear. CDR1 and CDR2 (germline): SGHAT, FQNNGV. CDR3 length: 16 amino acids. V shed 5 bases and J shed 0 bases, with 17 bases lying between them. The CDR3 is CASSPPTVAFSYEQYF. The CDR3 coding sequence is TGTGCCAGCAGCCCCCCCACCGTCGCATTCTCCTACGAGCAGTACTTC.

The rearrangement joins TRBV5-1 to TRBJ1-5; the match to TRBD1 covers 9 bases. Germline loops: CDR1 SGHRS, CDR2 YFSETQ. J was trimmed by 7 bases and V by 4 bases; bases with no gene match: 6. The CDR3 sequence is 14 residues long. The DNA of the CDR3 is TGCGCCAGCAGCCCCGGGACAGGGCAACAGCCCCAGCATTTT. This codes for CASSPGTGQQPQHF.